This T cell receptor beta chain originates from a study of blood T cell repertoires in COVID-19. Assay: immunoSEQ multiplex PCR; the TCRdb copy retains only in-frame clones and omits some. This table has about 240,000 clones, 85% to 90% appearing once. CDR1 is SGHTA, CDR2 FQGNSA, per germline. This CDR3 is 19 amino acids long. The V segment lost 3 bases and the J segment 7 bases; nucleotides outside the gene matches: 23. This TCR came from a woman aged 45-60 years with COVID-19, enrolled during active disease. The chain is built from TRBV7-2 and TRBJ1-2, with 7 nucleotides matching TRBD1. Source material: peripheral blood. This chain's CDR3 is CASSFTAPRYSTGRGGYTF. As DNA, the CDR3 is TGTGCCAGCAGCTTTACGGCCCCGCGCTACTCGACAGGGAGAGGTGGCTACACCTTC. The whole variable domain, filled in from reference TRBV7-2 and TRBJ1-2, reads GAGVSQSPSNKVTEKGKDVELRCDPISGHTALYWYRQSLGQGLEFLIYFQGNSAPDKSGLPSDRFSAERTGGSVSTLTIQRTQQEDSAVYLCASSFTAPRYSTGRGGYTFGSGTRLTVV.